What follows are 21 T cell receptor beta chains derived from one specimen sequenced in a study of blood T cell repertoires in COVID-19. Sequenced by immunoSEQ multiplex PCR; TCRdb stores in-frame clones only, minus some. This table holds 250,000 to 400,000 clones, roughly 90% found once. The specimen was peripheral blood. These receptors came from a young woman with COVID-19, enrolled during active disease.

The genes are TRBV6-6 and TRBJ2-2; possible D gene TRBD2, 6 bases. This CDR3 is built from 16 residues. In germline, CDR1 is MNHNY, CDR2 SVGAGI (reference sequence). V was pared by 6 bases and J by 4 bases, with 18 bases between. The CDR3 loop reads CASRVGRGASTGELFF. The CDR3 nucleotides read TGTGCCAGCAGAGTCGGGAGAGGGGCATCCACCGGGGAGCTGTTTTTT.

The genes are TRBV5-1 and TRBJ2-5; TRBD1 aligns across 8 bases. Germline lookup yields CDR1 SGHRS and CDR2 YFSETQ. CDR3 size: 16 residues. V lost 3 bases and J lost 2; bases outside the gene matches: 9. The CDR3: CASSSGPGGTQETQYF. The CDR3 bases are TGCGCCAGCAGCTCGGGCCCAGGGGGCACACAAGAGACCCAGTACTTC.

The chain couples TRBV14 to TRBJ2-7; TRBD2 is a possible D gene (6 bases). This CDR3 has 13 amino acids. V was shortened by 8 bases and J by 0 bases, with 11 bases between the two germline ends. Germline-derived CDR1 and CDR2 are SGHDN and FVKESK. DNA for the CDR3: TGTGCCAGCGGGACTTTCAACTCCTACGAGCAGTACTTC. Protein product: CASGTFNSYEQYF.

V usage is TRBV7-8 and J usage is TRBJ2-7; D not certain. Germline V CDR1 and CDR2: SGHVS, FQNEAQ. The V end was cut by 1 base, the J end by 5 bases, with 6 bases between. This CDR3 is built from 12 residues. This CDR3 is CASSLGGHEQYF. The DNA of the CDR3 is TGTGCCAGCAGCTTAGGCGGCCACGAGCAGTACTTC.

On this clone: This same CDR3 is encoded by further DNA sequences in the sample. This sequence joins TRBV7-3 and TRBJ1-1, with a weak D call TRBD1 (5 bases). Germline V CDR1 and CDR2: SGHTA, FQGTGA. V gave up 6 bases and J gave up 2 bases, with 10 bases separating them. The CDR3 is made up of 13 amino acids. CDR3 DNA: TGTGCCAGCAGTTTCCAGGGTAACACTGAAGCTTTCTTT. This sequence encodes CASSFQGNTEAFF.

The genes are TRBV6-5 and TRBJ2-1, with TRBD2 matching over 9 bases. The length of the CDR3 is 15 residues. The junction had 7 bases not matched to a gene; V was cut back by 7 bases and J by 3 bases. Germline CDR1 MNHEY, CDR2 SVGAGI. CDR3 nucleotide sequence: TGTGCCAGCAAGATAGCGGGAGACCACTACAATGAGCAGTTCTTC. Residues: CASKIAGDHYNEQFF.

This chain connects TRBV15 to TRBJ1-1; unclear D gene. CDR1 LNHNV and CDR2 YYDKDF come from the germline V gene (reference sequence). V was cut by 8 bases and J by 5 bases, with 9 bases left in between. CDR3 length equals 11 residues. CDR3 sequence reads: CATSLETEAFF. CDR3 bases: TGTGCCACCTCACTAGAGACTGAAGCTTTCTTT.

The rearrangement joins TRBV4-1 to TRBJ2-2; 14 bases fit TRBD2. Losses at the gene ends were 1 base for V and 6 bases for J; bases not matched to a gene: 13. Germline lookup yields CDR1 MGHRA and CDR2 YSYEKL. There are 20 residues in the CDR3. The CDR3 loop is CASSQGRGRLAGGRAGELFF. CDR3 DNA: TGCGCCAGCAGCCAAGGGCGGGGACGACTAGCGGGAGGGAGGGCCGGGGAGCTGTTTTTT.

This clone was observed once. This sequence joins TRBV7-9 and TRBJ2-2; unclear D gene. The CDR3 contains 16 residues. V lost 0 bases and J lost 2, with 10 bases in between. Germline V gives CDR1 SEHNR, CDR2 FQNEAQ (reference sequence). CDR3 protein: CASSLALLGNTGELFF. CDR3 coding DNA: TGTGCCAGCAGCTTAGCGCTCTTGGGCAACACCGGGGAGCTGTTTTTT.

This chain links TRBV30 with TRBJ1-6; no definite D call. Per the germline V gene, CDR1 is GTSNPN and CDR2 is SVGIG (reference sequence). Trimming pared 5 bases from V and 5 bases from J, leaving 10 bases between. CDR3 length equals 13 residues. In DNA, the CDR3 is TGTGCCTGGGCCGGCGGGGATAATTCACCCCTCCACTTT. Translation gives CAWAGGDNSPLHF.

The CDR3 is CASSRGQGVGEQYF. The CDR3 region has the DNA TGTGCCAGTAGTAGAGGACAGGGGGTTGGGGAGCAGTACTTC. The chain carries TRBV19 and TRBJ2-7; 10 bases are shared with TRBD1. Germline V gene lookup returns CDR1 LNHDA and CDR2 SQIVND (reference sequence). The CDR3 consists of 14 residues. Trimming at V came to 4 bases and at J to 7 bases, leaving 7 bases not matched to a gene.

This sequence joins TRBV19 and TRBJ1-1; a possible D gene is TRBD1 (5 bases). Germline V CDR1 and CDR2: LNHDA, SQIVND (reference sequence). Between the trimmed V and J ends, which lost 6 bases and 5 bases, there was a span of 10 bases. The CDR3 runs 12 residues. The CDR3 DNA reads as TGTGCCAGTAGGACTCAGGGAACTGAAGCTTTCTTT. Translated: CASRTQGTEAFF.

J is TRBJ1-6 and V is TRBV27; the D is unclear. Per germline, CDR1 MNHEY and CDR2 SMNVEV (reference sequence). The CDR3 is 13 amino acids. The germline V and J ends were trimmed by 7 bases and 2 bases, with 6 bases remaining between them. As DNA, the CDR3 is TGTGCCAGCATGGGAGCCTATAATTCACCCCTCCACTTT. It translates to CASMGAYNSPLHF.

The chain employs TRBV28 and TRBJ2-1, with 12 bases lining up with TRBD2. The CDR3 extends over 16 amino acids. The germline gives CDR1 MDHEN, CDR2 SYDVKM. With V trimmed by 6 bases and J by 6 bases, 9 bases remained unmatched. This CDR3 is CASSAPRTSGTNEQFF. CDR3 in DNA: TGTGCCAGCAGCGCTCCTCGGACTAGCGGGACCAATGAGCAGTTCTTC.

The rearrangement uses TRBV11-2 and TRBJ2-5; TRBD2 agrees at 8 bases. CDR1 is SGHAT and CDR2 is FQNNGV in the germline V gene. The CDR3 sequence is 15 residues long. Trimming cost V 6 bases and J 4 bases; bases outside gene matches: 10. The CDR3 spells CASRPSGSGGETQYF. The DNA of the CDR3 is TGTGCCAGCAGACCAAGCGGGAGTGGAGGAGAGACCCAGTACTTC. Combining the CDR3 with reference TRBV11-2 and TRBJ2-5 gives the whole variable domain EAGVAQSPRYKIIEKRQSVAFWCNPISGHATLYWYQQILGQGPKLLIQFQNNGVVDDSQLPKDRFSAERLKGVDSTLKIQPAKLEDSAVYLCASRPSGSGGETQYFGPGTRLLVL.

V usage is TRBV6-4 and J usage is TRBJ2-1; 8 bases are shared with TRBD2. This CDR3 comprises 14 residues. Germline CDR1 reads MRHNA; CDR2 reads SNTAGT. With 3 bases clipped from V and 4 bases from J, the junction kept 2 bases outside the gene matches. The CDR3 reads CASSELADYNEQFF. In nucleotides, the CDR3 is TGTGCCAGCAGTGAACTAGCGGATTACAATGAGCAGTTCTTC.

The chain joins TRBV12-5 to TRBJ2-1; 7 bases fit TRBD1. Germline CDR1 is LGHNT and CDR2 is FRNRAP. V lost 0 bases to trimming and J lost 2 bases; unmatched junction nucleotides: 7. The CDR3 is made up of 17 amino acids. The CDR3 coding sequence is TGTGCTAGTGGTTTGGTACTCGGTCAGGGGGCCTACAATGAGCAGTTCTTC. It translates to CASGLVLGQGAYNEQFF. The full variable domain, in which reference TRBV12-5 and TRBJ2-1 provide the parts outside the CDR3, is DARVTQTPRHKVTEMGQEVTMRCQPILGHNTVFWYRQTMMQGLELLAYFRNRAPLDDSGMPKDRFSAEMPDATLATLKIQPSEPRDSAVYFCASGLVLGQGAYNEQFFGPGTRLTVL.

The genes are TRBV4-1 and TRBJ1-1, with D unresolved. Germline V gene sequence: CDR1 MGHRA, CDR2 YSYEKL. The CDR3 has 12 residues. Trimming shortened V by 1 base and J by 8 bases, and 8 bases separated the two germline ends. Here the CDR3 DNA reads TGCGCCAGCAGCCAAGGCATGGAGGAAGCTTTCTTT. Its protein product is CASSQGMEEAFF.

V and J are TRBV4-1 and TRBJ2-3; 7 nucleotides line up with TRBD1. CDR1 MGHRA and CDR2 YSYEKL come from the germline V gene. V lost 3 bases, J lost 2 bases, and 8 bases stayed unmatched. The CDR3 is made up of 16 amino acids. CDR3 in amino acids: CASSQRYRGITDTQYF. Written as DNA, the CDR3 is TGCGCCAGCAGCCAGAGATACAGGGGTATCACAGATACGCAGTATTTT.

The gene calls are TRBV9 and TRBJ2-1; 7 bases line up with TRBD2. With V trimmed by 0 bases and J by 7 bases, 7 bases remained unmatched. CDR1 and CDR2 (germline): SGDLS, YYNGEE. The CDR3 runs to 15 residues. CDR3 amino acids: CASSVGPAGWNEQFF. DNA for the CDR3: TGTGCCAGCAGCGTAGGGCCAGCGGGGTGGAATGAGCAGTTCTTC. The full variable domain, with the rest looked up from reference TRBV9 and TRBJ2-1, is DSGVTQTPKHLITATGQRVTLRCSPRSGDLSVYWYQQSLDQGLQFLIQYYNGEERAKGNILERFSAQQFPDLHSELNLSSLELGDSALYFCASSVGPAGWNEQFFGPGTRLTVL.

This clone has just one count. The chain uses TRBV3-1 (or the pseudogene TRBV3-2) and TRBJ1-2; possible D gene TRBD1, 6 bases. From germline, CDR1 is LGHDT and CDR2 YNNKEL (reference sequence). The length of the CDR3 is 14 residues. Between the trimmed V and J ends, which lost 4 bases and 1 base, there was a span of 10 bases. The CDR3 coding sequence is TGTGCCAGCAGCCTTAGGACAGATAACTATGGCTACACCTTC. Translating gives CASSLRTDNYGYTF.